The T cell receptor (beta chain) under discussion was sequenced for a study of tumor and adjacent non-tumor tissue in lung cancer. Study context: Each sample yielded about 4.17 million productive TCRbeta reads on average. Whole-study results and caveats: TCR diversity was significantly greater in tumor than normal lung tissue. Normal lung showed higher cumulative top 100 clone frequency than tumor.

The V gene lost 0 bases and the J gene lost 7 bases, with 14 bases spanning the gap. Germline V lookup: CDR1 SGHNT, CDR2 YYREEE (reference sequence). The CDR3 contains 15 residues. Three rounds of nested PCR, following a modified ARM-PCR protocol, produced the TCRbeta library. Using its own MiXCR run on the multiplex PCR reads, TCRdb lists one record per CDR3 protein. The repertoire has over 110,000 distinct CDR3 sequences, 60% to 70% of them found once; the top ten carry around a sixth. The template was RNA from unsorted bulk tissue. Remarks on this clonotype: What it binds is not known. A much larger clone differs by one base, so this may be a read error.

This clonotype was sampled from a man between 60 and 75 years old with small cell lung cancer. Input material: lung tumor tissue. This chain links TRBV5-4 with TRBJ2-1; D may be TRBD2 (6 bases). The CDR3 sequence: CASSLGLVGLNEQFF. The CDR3 bases are TGTGCCAGCAGCTTGGGACTAGTGGGACTGAATGAGCAGTTCTTC.